This T cell receptor (beta chain) comes out of a study of memory CD4+ T cells and cytomegalovirus serostatus. The CDR3 sequence is 13 residues long. V lost 5 bases, J lost 3 bases, and 8 bases lay in between. Germline V lookup: CDR1 SGHRS, CDR2 YFSETQ. Assay: immunoSEQ multiplex PCR; the TCRdb copy retains only in-frame clones and omits some. The sample gives 50,000 to 65,000 clones, approximately 78% of which show up once; around 0.83% is in the top ten. Single viable CD3+CD4+CD8-CD45RO+ cells were sorted as the memory CD4+ T cells. Sequenced: memory CD4+ T cells from blood. This receptor was identified in an adult in good health and CMV-seronegative. The chain couples TRBV5-1 to TRBJ1-4, with D unclear. CDR3 bases: TGCGCCAGCAGTCCAGGTGCTAATGAAAAACTGTTTTTT. Amino acids: CASSPGANEKLFF. Complete variable domain (other parts from reference TRBV5-1 and TRBJ1-4): KAGVTQTPRYLIKTRGQQVTLSCSPISGHRSVSWYQQTPGQGLQFLFEYFSETQRNKGNFPGRFSGRQFSNSRSEMNVSTLELGDSALYLCASSPGANEKLFFGSGTQLSVL.